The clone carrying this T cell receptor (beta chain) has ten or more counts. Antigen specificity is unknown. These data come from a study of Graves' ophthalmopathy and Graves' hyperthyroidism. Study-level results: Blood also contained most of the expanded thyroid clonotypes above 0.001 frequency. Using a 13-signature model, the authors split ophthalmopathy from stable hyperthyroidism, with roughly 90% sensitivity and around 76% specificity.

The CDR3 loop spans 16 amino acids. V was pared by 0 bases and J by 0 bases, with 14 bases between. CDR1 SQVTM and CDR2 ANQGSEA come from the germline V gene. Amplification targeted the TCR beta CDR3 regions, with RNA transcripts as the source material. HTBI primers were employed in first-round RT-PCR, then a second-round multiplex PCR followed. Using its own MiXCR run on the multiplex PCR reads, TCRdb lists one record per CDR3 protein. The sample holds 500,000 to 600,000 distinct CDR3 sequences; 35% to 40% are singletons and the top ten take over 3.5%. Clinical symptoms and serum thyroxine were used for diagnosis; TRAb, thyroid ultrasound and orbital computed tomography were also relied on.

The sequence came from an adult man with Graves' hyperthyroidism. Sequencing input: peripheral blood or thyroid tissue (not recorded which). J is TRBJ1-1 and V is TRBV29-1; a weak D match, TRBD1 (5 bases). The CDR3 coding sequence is TGCAGCGTTGAAGATTCAGGCAGGGAATTGAACACTGAAGCTTTCTTT. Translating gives CSVEDSGRELNTEAFF.